This section outlines one T cell receptor (beta chain) sequence together with its context. This clone's antigen is unknown. Base qualities are not provided; no much larger clone lies one nucleotide away. This entry comes from a study of shared clonotypes between healthy human individuals (dated by TCRdb to 2018 to 2020). About the study as a whole: A few men and two women, aged 18 to 49 years, made up the cohort. For each donor, CD4 naive and CD4 memory were each given three plates, CD8 naive was given two plates, and CD8 memory was given one plate. Leukapheresis yielded between about 0.85 and 9 billion PBMCs per donor. To estimate repertoire size and how much clonotypes are shared between individuals, the study performed deep sequencing of blood TCR repertoires from about 5 healthy adults. Libraries were prepared and TCR repertoires were sequenced by different laboratories using diverse techniques, in order to increase sequencing depth and limit assay-specific biases.

The full study reports these points: Naive subsets generally had larger estimated clonotype richness than memory subsets. Sampling was limited to blood, and TCR repertoires in tissue likely differ from TCR repertoires in blood. Because the study included a small number of donors, the genetic and exposure-history diversity represented was limited. Sharing across a few donors was observed for approximately 5% of naive CD4, over 3% of naive CD8, over 2% of memory CD4, and around 0.42% of memory CD8 clonotypes. Based on pairwise subsampling, the degree of clonotype sharing among donors was expected to be affected by sequencing depth. Compared with non-shared clonotypes, clonotypes shared by all four sorted-subset donors had higher generation probabilities. Rarefaction of sorted-subset datasets indicated incomplete sequencing despite the large sequencing depth.

Using the deep immunoSEQ assay, multiplex PCR amplified TCR CDR3 regions from genomic DNA. Genomic DNA extracted from each cell subset was distributed evenly over all wells of several immunoSEQ 96-well plates, and each plate served as one replicate. For sorted subsets, approximately 200 ng of genomic DNA, equivalent to tens of thousands of T cell genomes, went into each replicate PCR. The purified libraries were quantified using a Qubit 3.0 fluorometer, sized with a Bioanalyzer 2100, and then quantified again using the KAPA Library Quantification kit. Every immunoSEQ 96-well plate was sequenced on a separate single-read 150-cycle Illumina NextSeq 550 flow cell. Turning to the authors' computational methods: The immunoSEQ output contained only junctional sequences without quality scores, so filtering could not match that applied to full-length reads. Sequences were annotated with PyIR, a Python wrapper for IgBLAST v1.9, using IMGT germline references to assign V/J genes and CDR3. Reads were removed for weak V/J assignments (E-value above 1e-6), missing CDR3, stop codons, out-of-frame junctions, or ambiguous translated residues. V3J clonotypes were defined as sequences sharing the same inferred V gene, J gene, and CDR3 amino acid sequence. The percentage overlap between two repertoires was calculated by dividing the number of shared unique clonotypes by the size of the smaller repertoire. Three approaches were used to assess repertoire richness: RTK rarefaction, the Chao1 estimator, and Recon v2.1 estimates of unobserved clonotypes. OLGA was used to compute generation probabilities for all TCRbeta clonotypes that the gDNA method yielded from several donors. As stored in TCRdb, this immuneACCESS dataset retains in-frame rearrangements with V and J assigned. A fraction of the clones does not appear; measured against another copy, unresolved V genes explain less than half of the discrepancy, and the remainder lacks a known reason. V, J and clone size are those of that table, while D and trimming were read from the DNA. The sample records about 2.4 million clones, approximately 93% of which are singletons. Approximately 0.35% of the sample belongs to the ten largest clones.

V loses 3 bases, J loses 1 base, and the germline ends lie 16 bases apart. The CDR3 goes from the cysteine to the phenylalanine over 16 residues. The DNA shown is the 48-base CDR3, in frame from base 1. As encoded in the germline V gene (reference sequence), CDR1 is SEHNR while CDR2 is FQNEAQ. Healthy HIV-negative adults with no recently reported acute infections or vaccinations were included as donors. Every donor was a Caucasian adult living in Nashville, Tennessee, USA. CD4+ T cells were enriched by magnetic negative selection; naive cells were then positively selected on CD45RA, and the negative fraction formed the memory subset. Blood was obtained by leukapheresis, after which PBMCs were separated by Ficoll-Histopaque density gradient centrifugation and cryopreserved in liquid nitrogen vapor phase. Analytical flow cytometry was used to check the purity and quantity of every magnetically sorted T cell population. Genomic DNA was isolated from every sorted fraction and measured by UV absorbance on a Nanodrop 2000c.

The sample consisted of naive CD4+ T cells from PBMCs. In light of the paper, this sample's cell subset or site label describes: CD45RA+ positively selected. This sequence uses TRBV7-9 and TRBJ2-7; the D call could be TRBD1 or TRBD2, with each sharing 5 bases. The source of this sequence is a man aged 18 to 30 in good health. Some clones in this sample may be carry-over from other donors' samples. Here the CDR3 is given as CASSFRAGPGSYEQYF. The DNA sequence follows: TGTGCCAGCAGCTTTCGGGCAGGGCCGGGGTCCTACGAGCAGTACTTC.